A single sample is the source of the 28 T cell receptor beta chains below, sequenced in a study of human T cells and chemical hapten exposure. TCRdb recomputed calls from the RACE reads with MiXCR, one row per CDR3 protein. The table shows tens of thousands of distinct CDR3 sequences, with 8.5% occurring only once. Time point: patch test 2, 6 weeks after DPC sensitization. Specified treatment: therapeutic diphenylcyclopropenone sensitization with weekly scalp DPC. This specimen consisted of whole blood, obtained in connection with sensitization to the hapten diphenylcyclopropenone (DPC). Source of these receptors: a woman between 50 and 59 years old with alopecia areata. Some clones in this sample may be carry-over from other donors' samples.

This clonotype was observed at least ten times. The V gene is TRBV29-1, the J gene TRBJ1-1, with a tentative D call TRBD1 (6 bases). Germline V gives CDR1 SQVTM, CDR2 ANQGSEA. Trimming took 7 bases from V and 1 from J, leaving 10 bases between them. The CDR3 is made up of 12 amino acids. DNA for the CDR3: TGCAGCGGGGGCAGGGGGAACACTGAAGCTTTCTTT. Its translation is CSGGRGNTEAFF.

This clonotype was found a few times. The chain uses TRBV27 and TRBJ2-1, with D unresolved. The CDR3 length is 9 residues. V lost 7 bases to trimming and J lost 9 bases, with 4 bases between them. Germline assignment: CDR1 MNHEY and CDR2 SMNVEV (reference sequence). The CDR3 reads CASIGEQFF. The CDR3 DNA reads TGTGCCAGCATCGGTGAGCAGTTCTTC.

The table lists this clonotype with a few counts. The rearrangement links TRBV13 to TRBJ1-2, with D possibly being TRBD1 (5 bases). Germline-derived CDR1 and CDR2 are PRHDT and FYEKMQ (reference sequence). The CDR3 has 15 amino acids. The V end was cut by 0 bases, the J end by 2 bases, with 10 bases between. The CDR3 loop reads CASSLGSGVNYGYTF. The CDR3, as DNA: TGTGCCAGCAGCTTAGGATCGGGGGTCAACTATGGCTACACCTTC.

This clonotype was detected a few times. The CDR3 is CSARILQGSNYGYTF. The CDR3 bases are TGCAGTGCTAGGATTCTACAGGGTAGTAACTATGGCTACACCTTC. The rearrangement links TRBV20-1 to TRBJ1-2, with a possible D match to TRBD1 (6 bases). V was shortened by 3 bases and J by 1 base, with 15 bases between the two germline ends. The CDR3 consists of 15 residues. Germline CDR1 reads DFQATT; CDR2 reads SNEGSKA (reference sequence).

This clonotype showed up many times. CDR3 region: CASSLDRQAPSYF. In nucleotides, the CDR3 is TGCGCCAGCAGCTTGGATCGGCAGGCGCCTTCGTACTTC. The gene calls are TRBV5-1 and TRBJ2-7; D is unresolved. This CDR3 has 13 residues. The V end was cut by 0 bases, the J end by 12 bases, with 16 bases between. Germline CDR1 reads SGHRS; CDR2 reads YFSETQ.

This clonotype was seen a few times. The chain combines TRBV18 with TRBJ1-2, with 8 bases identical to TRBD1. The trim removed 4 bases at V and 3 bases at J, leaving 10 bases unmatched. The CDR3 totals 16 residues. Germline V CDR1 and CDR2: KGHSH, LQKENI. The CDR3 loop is CASSLLDRGQDYGYTF. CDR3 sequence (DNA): TGTGCCAGCTCACTACTTGACAGGGGCCAGGACTATGGCTACACCTTC.

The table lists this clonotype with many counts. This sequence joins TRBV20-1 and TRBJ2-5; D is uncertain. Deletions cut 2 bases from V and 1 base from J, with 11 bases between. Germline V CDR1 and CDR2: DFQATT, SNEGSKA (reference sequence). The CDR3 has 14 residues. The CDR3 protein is CSARSTRFQETQYF. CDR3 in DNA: TGCAGTGCTAGATCCACCCGGTTCCAAGAGACCCAGTACTTC.

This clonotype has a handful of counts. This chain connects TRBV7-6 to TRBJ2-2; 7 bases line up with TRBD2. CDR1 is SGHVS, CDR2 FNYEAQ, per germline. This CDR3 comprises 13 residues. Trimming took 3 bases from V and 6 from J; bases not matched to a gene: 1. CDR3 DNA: TGTGCCAGCAGCTTGGGAGGGTCCGGGGAGCTGTTTTTT. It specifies CASSLGGSGELFF.

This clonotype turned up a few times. CDR3 DNA sequence: TGTGCCAGCAGCAAAATTGGGACAGGGCTTTATGGGGCCAACGTCCTGACTTTC. Translated: CASSKIGTGLYGANVLTF. The chain employs TRBV21-1 and TRBJ2-6; TRBD1 reflects the table's D call only, with no check against the DNA. TRBV21-1 is shown as a pseudogene. This CDR3 comprises 18 residues.

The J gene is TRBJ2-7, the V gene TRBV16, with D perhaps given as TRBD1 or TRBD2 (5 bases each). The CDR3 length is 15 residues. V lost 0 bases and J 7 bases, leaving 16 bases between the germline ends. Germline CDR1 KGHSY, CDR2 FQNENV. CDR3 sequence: CASSQSGQGVGEQYF. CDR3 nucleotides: TGTGCCAGCAGCCAATCTGGGCAGGGAGTAGGAGAGCAGTACTTC. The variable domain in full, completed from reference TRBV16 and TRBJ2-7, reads GEEVAQTPKHLVRGEGQKAKLYCAPIKGHSYVFWYQQVLKNEFKFLISFQNENVFDETGMPKERFSAKCLPNSPCSLEIQATKLEDSAVYFCASSQSGQGVGEQYFGPGTRLTVT.

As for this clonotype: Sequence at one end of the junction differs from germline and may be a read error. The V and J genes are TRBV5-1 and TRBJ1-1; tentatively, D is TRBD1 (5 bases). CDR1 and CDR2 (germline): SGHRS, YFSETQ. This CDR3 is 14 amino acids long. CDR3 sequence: CASRFEGANTEAFF. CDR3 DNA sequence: TGCGCCAGCCGCTTCGAAGGGGCTAACACTGAAGCTTTCTTT. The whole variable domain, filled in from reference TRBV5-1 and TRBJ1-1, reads KAGVTQTPRYLIKTRGQQVTLSCSPISGHRSVSWYQQTPGQGLQFLFEYFSETQRNKGNFPGRFSGRQFSNSRSEMNVSTLELGDSALYLCASRFEGANTEAFFGQGTRLTVV.

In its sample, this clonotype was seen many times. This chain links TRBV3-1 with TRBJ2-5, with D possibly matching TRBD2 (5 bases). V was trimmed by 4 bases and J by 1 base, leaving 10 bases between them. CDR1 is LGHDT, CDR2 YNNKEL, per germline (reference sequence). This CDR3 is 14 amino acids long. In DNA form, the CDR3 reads TGTGCCAGCAGCCCGTTGGGAGTCCAAGAGACCCAGTACTTC. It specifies CASSPLGVQETQYF.

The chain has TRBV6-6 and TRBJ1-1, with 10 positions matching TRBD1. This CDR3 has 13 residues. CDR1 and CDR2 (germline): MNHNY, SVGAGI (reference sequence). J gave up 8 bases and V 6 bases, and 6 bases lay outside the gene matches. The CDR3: CASSRTGGAEAFF. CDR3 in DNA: TGTGCCAGCAGCCGGACAGGGGGGGCAGAAGCTTTCTTT.

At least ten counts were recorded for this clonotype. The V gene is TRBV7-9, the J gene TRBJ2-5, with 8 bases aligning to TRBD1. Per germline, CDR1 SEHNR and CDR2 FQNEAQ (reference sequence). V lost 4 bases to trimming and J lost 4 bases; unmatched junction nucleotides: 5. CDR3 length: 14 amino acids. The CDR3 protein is CASSSDRVRETQYF. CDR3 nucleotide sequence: TGTGCCAGCAGCTCGGACAGGGTGAGAGAGACCCAGTACTTC.

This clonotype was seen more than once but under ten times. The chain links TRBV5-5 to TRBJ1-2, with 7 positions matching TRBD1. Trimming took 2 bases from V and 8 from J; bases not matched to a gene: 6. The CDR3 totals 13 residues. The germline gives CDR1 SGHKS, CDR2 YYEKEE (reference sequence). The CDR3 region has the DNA TGTGCCAGCAGCTTCAGAGGGGGCGAAGGCTACACCTTC. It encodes CASSFRGGEGYTF.

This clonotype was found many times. CDR3 amino acids: CASSLRGGTEAFF. In nucleotides, the CDR3 is TGTGCCAGCAGCCTCAGGGGAGGAACTGAAGCTTTCTTT. The chain combines TRBV3-1 with TRBJ1-1, with D possibly being TRBD1 (6 bases). Germline V gene data show CDR1 as LGHDT and CDR2 as YNNKEL (reference sequence). This CDR3 is 13 amino acids long. Trimming cost V 4 bases and J 5 bases, with 11 bases left between them.

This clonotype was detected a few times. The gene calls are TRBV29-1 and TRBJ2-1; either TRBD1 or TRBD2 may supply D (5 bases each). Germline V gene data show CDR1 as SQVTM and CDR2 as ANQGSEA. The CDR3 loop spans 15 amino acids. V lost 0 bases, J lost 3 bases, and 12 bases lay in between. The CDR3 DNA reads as TGCAGCGTTGAAGACCGAGGGACGGACTACAATGAGCAGTTCTTC. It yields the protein CSVEDRGTDYNEQFF.

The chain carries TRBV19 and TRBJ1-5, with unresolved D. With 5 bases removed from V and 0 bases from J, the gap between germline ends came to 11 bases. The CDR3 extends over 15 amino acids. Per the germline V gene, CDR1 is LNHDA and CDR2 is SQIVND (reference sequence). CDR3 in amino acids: CASSWTALSNQPQHF. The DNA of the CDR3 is TGTGCCAGTAGTTGGACGGCACTTAGCAATCAGCCCCAGCATTTT.

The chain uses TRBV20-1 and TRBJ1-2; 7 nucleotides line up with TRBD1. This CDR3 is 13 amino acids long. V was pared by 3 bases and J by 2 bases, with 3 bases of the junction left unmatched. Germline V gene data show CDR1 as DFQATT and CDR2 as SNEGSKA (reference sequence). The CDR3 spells CSASGTENYGYTF. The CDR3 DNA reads TGCAGTGCTAGTGGGACAGAGAACTATGGCTACACCTTC.

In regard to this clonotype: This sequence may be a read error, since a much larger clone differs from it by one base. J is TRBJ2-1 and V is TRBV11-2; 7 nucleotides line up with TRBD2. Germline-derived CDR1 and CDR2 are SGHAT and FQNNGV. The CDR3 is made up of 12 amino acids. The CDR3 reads CAGSGDRDEQFF. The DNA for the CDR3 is TGTGCCGGCAGCGGGGATAGGGATGAGCAGTTCTTC.

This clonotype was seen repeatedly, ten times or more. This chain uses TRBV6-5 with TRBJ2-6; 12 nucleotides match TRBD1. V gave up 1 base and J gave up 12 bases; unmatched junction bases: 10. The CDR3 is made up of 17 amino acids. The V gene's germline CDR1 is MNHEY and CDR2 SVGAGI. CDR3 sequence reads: CASSYYRDRGRLVVLTF. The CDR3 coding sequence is TGTGCCAGCAGTTACTATCGGGACAGGGGGCGTCTGGTCGTCCTGACTTTC.

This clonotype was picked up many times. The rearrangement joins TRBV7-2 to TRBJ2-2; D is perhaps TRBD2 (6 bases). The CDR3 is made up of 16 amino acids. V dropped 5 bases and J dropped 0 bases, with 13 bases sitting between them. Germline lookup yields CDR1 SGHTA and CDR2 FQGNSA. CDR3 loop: CASSPQTGANTGELFF. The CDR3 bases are TGTGCCAGCAGCCCACAAACGGGAGCGAACACCGGGGAGCTGTTTTTT.

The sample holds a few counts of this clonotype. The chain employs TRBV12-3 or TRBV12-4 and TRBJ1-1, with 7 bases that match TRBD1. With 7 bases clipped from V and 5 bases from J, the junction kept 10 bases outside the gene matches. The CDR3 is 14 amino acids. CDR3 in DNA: TGTGCCAGCATTCCACAGGGGTCTGGAACTGAAGCTTTCTTT. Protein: CASIPQGSGTEAFF.

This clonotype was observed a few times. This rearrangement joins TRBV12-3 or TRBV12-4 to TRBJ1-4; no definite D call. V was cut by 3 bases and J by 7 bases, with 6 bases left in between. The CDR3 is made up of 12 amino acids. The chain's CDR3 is CASSFNGEKLFF. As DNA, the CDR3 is TGTGCCAGCAGTTTCAACGGTGAAAAACTGTTTTTT.

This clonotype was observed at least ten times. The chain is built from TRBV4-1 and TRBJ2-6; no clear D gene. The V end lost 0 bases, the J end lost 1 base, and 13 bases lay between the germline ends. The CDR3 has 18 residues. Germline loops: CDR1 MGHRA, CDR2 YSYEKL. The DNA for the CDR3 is TGCGCCAGCAGCCAAGAAACATTCGCACAGTCTGGGGCCAACGTCCTGACTTTC. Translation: CASSQETFAQSGANVLTF.

The CDR3 loop reads CASSPGTGLRGANVLTF. The CDR3 DNA reads as TGTGCCAGCAGCCCAGGGACCGGTCTACGGGGGGCCAACGTCCTGACTTTC. The chain recombines TRBV6-2 or TRBV6-3 with TRBJ2-6; D tentatively fits TRBD1 or TRBD2 (5 bases each). Germline values: CDR1 MNHEY, CDR2 SVGEGT. Trimming left V 6 bases short and J 4 bases short, with 19 bases between. This CDR3 spans 17 amino acids.

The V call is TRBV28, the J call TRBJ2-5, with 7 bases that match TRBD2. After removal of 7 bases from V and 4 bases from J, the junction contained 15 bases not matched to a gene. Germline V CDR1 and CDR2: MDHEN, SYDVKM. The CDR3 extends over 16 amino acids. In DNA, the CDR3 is TGTGCCAGCACTTTGGGCGGGAGAAGGCGGTCAGAGACCCAGTACTTC. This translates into CASTLGGRRRSETQYF.

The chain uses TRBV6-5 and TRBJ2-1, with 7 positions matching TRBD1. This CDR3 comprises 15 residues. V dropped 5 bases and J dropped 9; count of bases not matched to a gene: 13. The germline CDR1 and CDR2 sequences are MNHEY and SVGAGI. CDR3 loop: CASSPQGGLGSEQFF. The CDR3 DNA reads TGTGCCAGCAGTCCCCAAGGGGGCCTGGGGAGTGAGCAGTTCTTC.